The 4 T cell receptor beta chains listed next were all sequenced from one sample in a study of CD8+ T cells in alopecia areata. Following extraction, RNA underwent reverse transcription to cDNA, which served as the sequencing template. The data were produced by immunoSEQ multiplex PCR, yet TCRdb's version contains in-frame clones alone and is incomplete. The data contain some 150,000 clones, nearly 55% of them singletons. Treatment described: oral pan-JAK inhibitor, 5-10 mg twice daily. Material: CD8+ T cells sorted from blood, obtained at week 4, from a patient treated with tofacitinib. All receptors derive from a human donor with alopecia areata.

As to this clone: A read error may produce the germline difference seen at one junction end. At the DNA level, this CDR3 is encoded by other sequences in the same sample as well. V usage is TRBV13 and J usage is TRBJ1-2, with a tentative D call TRBD1 (5 bases). This CDR3 region has 13 residues. Germline loops: CDR1 PRHDT, CDR2 FYEKMQ (reference sequence). The CDR3 sequence is CASSLGVPYGYTF. The CDR3 DNA is TGTGCCAGCAGCCTAGGGGTCCCCTATGGCTACACCTTC.

The chain uses TRBV7-6 and TRBJ2-7; D perhaps matches TRBD2 (6 bases). Trimming pared 5 bases from V and 4 bases from J, leaving 12 bases between. The germline V gene encodes CDR1 SGHVS and CDR2 FNYEAQ. This CDR3 has 13 residues. This CDR3 reads CASSPGGYYEQYF. CDR3 sequence (DNA): TGTGCCAGCAGCCCCGGGGGATATTACGAGCAGTACTTC.

The chain joins TRBV15 to TRBJ2-2; D unclear. This CDR3 has 12 amino acids. Trimming shortened V by 1 base and J by 8 bases, and 5 bases separated the two germline ends. Germline CDR1 LNHNV, CDR2 YYDKDF (reference sequence). In nucleotides, the CDR3 is TGTGCCACCAGCAGAGGCGAAGGGGAGCTGTTTTTT. It is translated as CATSRGEGELFF.

This chain joins TRBV30 and TRBJ1-1; D is possibly TRBD1 (6 bases). The CDR3 sequence is 12 residues long. Trimming stripped 3 bases from V and 6 bases from J, with 11 bases between. Germline V gene sequence: CDR1 GTSNPN, CDR2 SVGIG (reference sequence). CDR3 region: CAWSWGAPEAFF. The CDR3 region has the DNA TGTGCCTGGAGCTGGGGGGCGCCTGAAGCTTTCTTT. Supplemented by reference TRBV30 and TRBJ1-1, the full variable domain reads SQTIHQWPATLVQPVGSPLSLECTVEGTSNPNLYWYRQAAGRGLQLLFYSVGIGQISSEVPQNLSASRPQDRQFILSSKKLLLSDSGFYLCAWSWGAPEAFFGQGTRLTVV.